Sequencing of this TCR beta chain was carried out in a study of vaccination effects on CD4 cells after COVID-19 (dated 2022 in TCRdb). Context from the whole study: To identify antigen-specific CD4+ T cell clonotypes by their expansion, the ViraFEST assay first stimulated PBMC with viral peptide pools and then applied TCR sequencing. Samples were taken from three convalescent patients early (day +14) and late (day +241, +227, +161 respectively) after vaccination. Post-vaccine samples across the study were collected a median of 72 days after the second dose, with a range of 14 to 241. Around 2 million PBMC per well were cultured in IMDM with about 5.4% human AB serum, around 10 IU/ml IL-2 and gentamicin, plus 10 ug/ml peptides. The study compared SARS-CoV-2 spike-specific CD4+ TCR repertoires before and after mRNA vaccination in COVID-19 convalescent patients and infection-naive vaccine recipients. The full study included over 8 COVID-19 convalescent patients and several SARS-CoV-2-naive healthy vaccine recipients. The Oncomine TCR Beta short-read assay on an Illumina iSeq 100 was used to sequence cultures from other donors in the study. Overall results and qualifications from the work: At late post-vaccination timepoints, both infection-induced and vaccine-induced clones showed marked clonal contraction, consistent with waning T cell responses. Limitations of the study were the small number of convalescent patients and the absence of early post-infection timepoints. In convalescent patients, the post-vaccine spike-reactive repertoire was composed mainly of new vaccine-induced clones that were largely distinct from infection-induced clones.

The library was prepared using the immunoSEQ multiplex PCR assay. TCR beta CDR3 sequencing was performed on DNA from the cultured, isolated CD4+ T cells. As for the original processing: Non-productive TCR sequences were removed, reads were trimmed to the CDR3 region, and CDR3s of at least 7 amino acids were retained. Antigen-specific clonotypes were identified with the MANAFEST web app by comparing expansion in peptide wells against reference cultures. For clones to be considered positive, expansion at FDR<0.05 versus reference and all other wells, an odds ratio above 5, and a frequency above 0.1% in two replicate wells were required. A clonotype was called cross-reactive if it was significantly expanded both in SARS-CoV-2 spike wells and in at least one common cold coronavirus spike condition. Levenshtein distance calculated with the stringdist R package was used to assess CDR3 similarity, and unrooted trees were constructed with ape in R 3.6.1. Held by TCRdb, this immuneACCESS table contains in-frame sequences only and omits some clones. Under half of the omission traces to an unresolved V gene where checked; the cause of the rest is unknown. The V and J calls and clone size were taken over from that table, and D and trimming were inferred from the DNA. For this sample the table gives roughly 30,000 clones, of which around 74% were detected only once. Of the sample, about 6.1% is held by the ten largest clones.

After approximately eleven days of culture, CD4+ T cells were isolated with the EasySep CD4+ T cell isolation kit. Convalescent patients had PCR-confirmed SARS-CoV-2 infection between March and December 2020, before Alpha, Beta and Delta variants emerged in the United States. Participants received two doses of either the BNT162b2 or the mRNA-1273 mRNA SARS-CoV-2 vaccine. On days 3 and 7, half of the culture medium was replaced with fresh IL-2-containing medium. Unless noted otherwise, every peptide stimulation condition was cultured in triplicate wells. Using Ficoll-Paque Plus gradient centrifugation, PBMC were separated from whole blood and then either used fresh or cryopreserved at -140C. Genomic DNA was extracted from cultured CD4+ T cells with the QIAamp micro DNA kit. About this clone: No cognate antigen has been identified for it. The sample holds no much larger clone one base away, and base qualities are not on file.

The CDR3 runs 15 residues from the cysteine to the phenylalanine. Kept here is only the CDR3 DNA, which spans 45 bases and is read in frame from base 1. V loses 4 bases, J loses 4 bases, and the germline ends lie 19 bases apart. According to the germline V gene (reference sequence), CDR1 reads DFQATT and CDR2 reads SNEGSKA. The sequence came from a human donor who had a prior SARS-CoV-2 infection. This chain is built from TRBV20-1 and TRBJ1-2; TRBD1 is a weak D gene call, 6 bases matching. The material sequenced was CD4+ T cells from PBMCs cultured without peptide, taken after COVID-19 vaccination. The CDR3: CSATETGTLTYGYTF. The nucleotide sequence is TGCAGTGCTACTGAGACAGGTACGTTGACCTATGGCTACACCTTC.